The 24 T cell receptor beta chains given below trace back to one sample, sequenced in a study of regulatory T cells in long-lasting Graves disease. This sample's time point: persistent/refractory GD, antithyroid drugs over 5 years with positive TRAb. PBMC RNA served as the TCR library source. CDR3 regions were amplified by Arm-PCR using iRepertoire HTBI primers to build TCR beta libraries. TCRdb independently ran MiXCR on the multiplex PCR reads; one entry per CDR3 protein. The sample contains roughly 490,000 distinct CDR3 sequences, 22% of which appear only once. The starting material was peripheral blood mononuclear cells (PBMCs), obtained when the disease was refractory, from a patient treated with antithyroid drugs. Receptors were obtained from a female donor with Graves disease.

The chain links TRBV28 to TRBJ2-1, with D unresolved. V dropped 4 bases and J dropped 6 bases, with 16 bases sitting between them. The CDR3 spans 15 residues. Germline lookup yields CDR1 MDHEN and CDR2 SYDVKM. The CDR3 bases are TGTGCCAGCAGTTCCCAGGCCTTATCGGGCAATGAGCAGTTCTTC. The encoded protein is CASSSQALSGNEQFF.

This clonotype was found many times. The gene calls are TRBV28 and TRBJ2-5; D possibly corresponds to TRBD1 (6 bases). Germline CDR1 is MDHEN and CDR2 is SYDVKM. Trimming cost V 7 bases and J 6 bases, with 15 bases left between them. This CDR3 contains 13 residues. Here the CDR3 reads CASTKTGKKTQYF. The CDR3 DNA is TGTGCCAGCACCAAAACAGGGAAGAAGACCCAGTACTTC.

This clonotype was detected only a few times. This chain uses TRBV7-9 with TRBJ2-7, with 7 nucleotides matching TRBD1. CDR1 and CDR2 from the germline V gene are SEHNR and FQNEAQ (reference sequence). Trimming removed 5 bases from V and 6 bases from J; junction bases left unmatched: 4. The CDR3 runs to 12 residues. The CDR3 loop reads CASSRQGTEQYF. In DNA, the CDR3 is TGTGCCAGCAGCAGACAGGGAACCGAGCAGTACTTC.

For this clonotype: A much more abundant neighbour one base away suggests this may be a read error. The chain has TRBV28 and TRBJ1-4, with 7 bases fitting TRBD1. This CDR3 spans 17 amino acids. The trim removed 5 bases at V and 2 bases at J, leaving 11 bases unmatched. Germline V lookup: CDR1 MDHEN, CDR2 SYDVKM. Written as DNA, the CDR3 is TGTGCCAGCAGTCCACCGACAGGGAGGATGACTAATGAAAAACTGTTTTTT. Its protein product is CASSPPTGRMTNEKLFF.

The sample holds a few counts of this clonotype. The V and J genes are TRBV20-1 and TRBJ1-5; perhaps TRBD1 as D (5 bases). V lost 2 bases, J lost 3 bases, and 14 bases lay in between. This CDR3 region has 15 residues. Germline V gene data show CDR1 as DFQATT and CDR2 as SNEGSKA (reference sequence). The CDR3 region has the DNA TGCAGTGCTAGAACCTCAGGGATCCCCAATCAGCCCCAGCATTTT. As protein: CSARTSGIPNQPQHF.

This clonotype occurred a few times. This CDR3 is CASSEVVSGDQPQHF. The CDR3 DNA reads TGTGCCAGCAGTGAAGTGGTATCGGGAGATCAGCCCCAGCATTTT. The chain joins TRBV2 to TRBJ1-5, with D uncertain. V lost 1 base to trimming and J lost 5 bases, with 12 bases between them. Germline V gives CDR1 SNHLY, CDR2 FYNNEI. The length of the CDR3 is 15 residues.

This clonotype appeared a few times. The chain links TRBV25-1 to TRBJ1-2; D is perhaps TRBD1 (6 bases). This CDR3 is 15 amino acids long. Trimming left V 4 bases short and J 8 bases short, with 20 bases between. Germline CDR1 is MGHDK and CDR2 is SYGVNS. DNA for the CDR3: TGTGCCAGCAGTGGGGGAAACAGGGCCCTGGGAGGCTACACCTTC. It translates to CASSGGNRALGGYTF.

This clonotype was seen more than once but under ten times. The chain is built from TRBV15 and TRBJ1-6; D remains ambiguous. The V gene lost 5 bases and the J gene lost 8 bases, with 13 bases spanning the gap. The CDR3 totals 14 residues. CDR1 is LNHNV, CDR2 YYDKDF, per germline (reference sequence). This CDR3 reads CATSDNRDYSPLHF. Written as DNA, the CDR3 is TGTGCCACCAGCGACAACAGAGACTATTCACCCCTCCACTTT. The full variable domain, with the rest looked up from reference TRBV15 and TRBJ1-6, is DAMVIQNPRYQVTQFGKPVTLSCSQTLNHNVMYWYQQKSSQAPKLLFHYYDKDFNNEADTPDNFQSRRPNTSFCFLDIRSPGLGDTAMYLCATSDNRDYSPLHFGNGTRLTVT.

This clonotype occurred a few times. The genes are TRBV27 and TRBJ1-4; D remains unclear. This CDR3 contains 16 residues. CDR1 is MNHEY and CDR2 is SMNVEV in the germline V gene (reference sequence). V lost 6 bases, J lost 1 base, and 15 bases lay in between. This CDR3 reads CASRPSGSRTNEKLFF. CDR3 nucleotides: TGTGCCAGCAGGCCCTCGGGTAGTAGAACTAATGAAAAACTGTTTTTT.

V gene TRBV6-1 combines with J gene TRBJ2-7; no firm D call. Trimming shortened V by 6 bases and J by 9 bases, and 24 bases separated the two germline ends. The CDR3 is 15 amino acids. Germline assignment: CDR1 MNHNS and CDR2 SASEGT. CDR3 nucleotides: TGTGCCAGCAGCTCAGGAGAAGACTCCTCGGTCGGGCAGTACTTC. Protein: CASSSGEDSSVGQYF.

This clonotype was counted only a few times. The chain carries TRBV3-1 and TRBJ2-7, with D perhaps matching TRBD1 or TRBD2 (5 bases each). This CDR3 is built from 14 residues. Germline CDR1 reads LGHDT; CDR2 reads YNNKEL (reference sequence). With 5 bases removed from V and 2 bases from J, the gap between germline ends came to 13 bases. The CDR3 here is CASSFRDPTYEQYF. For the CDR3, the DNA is TGTGCCAGCAGCTTCCGGGACCCCACCTACGAGCAGTACTTC.

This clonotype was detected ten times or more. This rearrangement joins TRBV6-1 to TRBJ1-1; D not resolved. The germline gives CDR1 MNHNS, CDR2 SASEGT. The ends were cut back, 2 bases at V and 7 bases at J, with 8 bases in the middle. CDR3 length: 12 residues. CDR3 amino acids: CASSEQRNEAFF. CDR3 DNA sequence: TGTGCCAGCAGTGAACAGAGAAATGAAGCTTTCTTT.

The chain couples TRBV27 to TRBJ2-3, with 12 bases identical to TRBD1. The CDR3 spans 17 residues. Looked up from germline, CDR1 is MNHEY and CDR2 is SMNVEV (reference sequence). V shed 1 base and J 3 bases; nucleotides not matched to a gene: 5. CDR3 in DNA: TGTGCCAGCAGTTTATTCCAGGGACAGGGGGCTACAGATACGCAGTATTTT. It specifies CASSLFQGQGATDTQYF.

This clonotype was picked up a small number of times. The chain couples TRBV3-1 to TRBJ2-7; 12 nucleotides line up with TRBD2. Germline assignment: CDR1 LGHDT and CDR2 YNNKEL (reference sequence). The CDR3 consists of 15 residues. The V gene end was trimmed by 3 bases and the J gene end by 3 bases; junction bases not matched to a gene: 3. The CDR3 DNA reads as TGTGCCAGCAGCCAGCAACTAGCGGGGGGCTACGAGCAGTACTTC. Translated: CASSQQLAGGYEQYF.

The CDR3 loop reads CASSFGIWDRGPSAQHF. DNA for the CDR3: TGTGCCAGCAGCTTTGGGATATGGGACAGGGGCCCTTCGGCCCAGCATTTT. The V gene is TRBV5-5, the J gene TRBJ1-5; 10 nucleotides line up with TRBD1. Germline loops: CDR1 SGHKS, CDR2 YYEKEE (reference sequence). The trim removed 2 bases at V and 11 bases at J, leaving 16 bases unmatched. The CDR3 length is 17 residues.

DNA of the CDR3: TGCAGTGCTCCCAGTCGGACAGAGACGTTCCAAGAGACCCAGTACTTC. Translated, it gives CSAPSRTETFQETQYF. The chain carries TRBV20-1 and TRBJ2-5; tentative D call: TRBD1 (6 bases). This CDR3 comprises 16 residues. The germline gives CDR1 DFQATT, CDR2 SNEGSKA (reference sequence). V lost 5 bases to trimming and J lost 1 base, with 20 bases between them.

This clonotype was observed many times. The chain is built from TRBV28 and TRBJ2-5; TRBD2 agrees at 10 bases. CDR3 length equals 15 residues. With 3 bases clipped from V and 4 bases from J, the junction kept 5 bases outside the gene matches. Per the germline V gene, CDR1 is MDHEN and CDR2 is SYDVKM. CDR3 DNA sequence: TGTGCCAGCAGTTTTCAGCGGGGGGGCGGAGAGACCCAGTACTTC. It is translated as CASSFQRGGGETQYF.

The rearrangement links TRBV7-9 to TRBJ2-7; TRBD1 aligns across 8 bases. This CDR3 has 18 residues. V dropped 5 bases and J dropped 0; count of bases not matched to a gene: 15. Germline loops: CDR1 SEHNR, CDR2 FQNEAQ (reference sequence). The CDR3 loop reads CASSPRSRQGLHSYEQYF. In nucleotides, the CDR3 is TGTGCCAGCAGCCCTCGGTCGAGACAGGGGCTTCACTCCTACGAGCAGTACTTC. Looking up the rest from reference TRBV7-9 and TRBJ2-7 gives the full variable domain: DTGVSQNPRHKITKRGQNVTFRCDPISEHNRLYWYRQTLGQGPEFLTYFQNEAQLEKSRLLSDRFSAERPKGSFSTLEIQRTEQGDSAMYLCASSPRSRQGLHSYEQYFGPGTRLTVT.

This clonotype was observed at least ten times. The CDR3 DNA sequence: TGTGCCAGCAGTTCCTCTTGGACAGGGGGTGAGGGTAGCAATCAGCCCCAGCATTTT. Encoded protein: CASSSSWTGGEGSNQPQHF. The chain recombines TRBV12-3 or TRBV12-4 with TRBJ1-5; 10 bases agree with TRBD1. The trim removed 4 bases at V and 0 bases at J, leaving 12 bases unmatched. The CDR3 consists of 19 residues.

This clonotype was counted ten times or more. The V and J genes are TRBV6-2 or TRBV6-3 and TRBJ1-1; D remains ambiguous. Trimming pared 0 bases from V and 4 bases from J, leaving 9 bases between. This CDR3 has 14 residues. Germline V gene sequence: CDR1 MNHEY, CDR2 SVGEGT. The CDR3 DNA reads TGTGCCAGCAGTTACTCGCCTGGGTCCACTGAAGCTTTCTTT. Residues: CASSYSPGSTEAFF.

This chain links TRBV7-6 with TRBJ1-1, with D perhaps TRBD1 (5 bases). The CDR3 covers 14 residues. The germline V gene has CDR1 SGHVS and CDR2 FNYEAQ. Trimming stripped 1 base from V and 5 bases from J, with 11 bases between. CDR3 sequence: CASSLGVGGTEAFF. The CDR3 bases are TGTGCCAGCAGCTTAGGTGTGGGGGGGACTGAAGCTTTCTTT. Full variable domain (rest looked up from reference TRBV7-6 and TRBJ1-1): GAGVSQSPRYKVTKRGQDVALRCDPISGHVSLYWYRQALGQGPEFLTYFNYEAQQDKSGLPNDRFSAERPEGSISTLTIQRTEQRDSAMYRCASSLGVGGTEAFFGQGTRLTVV.

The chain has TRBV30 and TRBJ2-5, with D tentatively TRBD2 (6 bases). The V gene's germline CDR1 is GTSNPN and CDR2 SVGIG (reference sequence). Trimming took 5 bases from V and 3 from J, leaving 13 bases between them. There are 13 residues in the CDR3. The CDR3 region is CAWGTGLEETQYF. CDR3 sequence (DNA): TGTGCCTGGGGGACGGGACTGGAAGAGACCCAGTACTTC.

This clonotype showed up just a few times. The CDR3 loop reads CSATTGINTEAFF. CDR3 coding DNA: TGCAGTGCCACGACAGGGATTAACACTGAAGCTTTCTTT. The J gene is TRBJ1-1, the V gene TRBV20-1; 7 bases agree with TRBD1. Germline CDR1 is DFQATT and CDR2 is SNEGSKA (reference sequence). The trim removed 6 bases at V and 2 bases at J, leaving 6 bases unmatched. This CDR3 is 13 amino acids long.

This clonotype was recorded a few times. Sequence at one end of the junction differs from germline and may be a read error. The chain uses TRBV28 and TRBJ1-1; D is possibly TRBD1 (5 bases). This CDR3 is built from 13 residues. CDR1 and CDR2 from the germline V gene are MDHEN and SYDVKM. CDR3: CASSVGRNTEASF. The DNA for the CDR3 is TGTGCCAGCAGTGTGGGACGGAACACTGAAGCTTCCTTT.